This record covers a single T cell receptor beta chain. This sample was included in a study of PD-L1 blockade in urothelial cancer. Across the study: Patients initiated atezolizumab in 2014 at 1,200 mg intravenously every 3 weeks. T cell content in blood samples showed a median of approximately 140,000.

The length of the CDR3 is 20 residues. Per germline, CDR1 WNHNN and CDR2 SYGVQD (reference sequence). V gave up 4 bases and J gave up 0 bases; unmatched junction bases: 15. The time point was: peripheral blood 6 weeks after treatment start. Disease in patients was locally advanced or metastatic urothelial carcinoma. There were between 1 and 8 samples from each patient, taken pretreatment and on-treatment. Profiling relied on immunoSEQ multiplex PCR, and the TCRdb table lists in-frame clones only, not all of them. The sample carries roughly 29,000 clones, less than 90% recorded once. The sample consisted of PBMCs, taken around atezolizumab (anti-PD-L1) treatment. J is TRBJ1-1 and V is TRBV10-1, with 12 bases lining up with TRBD1. The sequence came from a man between 65 and 85 years old with urothelial cancer. The CDR3 region has the DNA TGCGCCAGCAGTGGCCCGGGACAGGGGGCGCCAGGAACGGTGAACACTGAAGCTTTCTTT. This translates into CASSGPGQGAPGTVNTEAFF.